The 19 T cell receptor beta chains reported below all come from one sample, sequenced in a study of naive and memory T cell subsets. Both TRBC1 and TRBC2 were covered by a beta constant-region primer of two equimolar oligonucleotides. Nested alpha and beta constant-region primers with the SP2 primer drove four PCR rounds on ligated cDNA. TCRdb re-called the UMI-ligation and nested PCR reads through MiXCR, storing one row per CDR3 protein. This sample has approximately 20,000 distinct CDR3 sequences, with 7% to 9% found just once. The source material was central memory CD8+ T cells from blood. The receptors derive from a human donor in good health.

Many counts were recorded for this clonotype. This chain links TRBV4-2 with TRBJ1-2; possible D gene TRBD1, 6 bases. CDR1 is LGHNA, CDR2 YNFKEQ, per germline. The CDR3 is 12 residues long. Trimming shortened V by 8 bases and J by 6 bases, and 13 bases separated the two germline ends. CDR3 coding DNA: TGTGCCAGCGAGGGGGGGACCGATGGCTACACCTTC. It specifies CASEGGTDGYTF.

This rearrangement joins TRBV4-1 to TRBJ1-2; D is ambiguous. Per germline, CDR1 MGHRA and CDR2 YSYEKL. V gave up 5 bases and J gave up 4 bases, with 20 bases separating them. The CDR3 extends over 16 amino acids. The CDR3 region has the DNA TGCGCCAGCAGCTACGCCGGGTATGCTGATTGCTATGGCTACACCTTC. Translation: CASSYAGYADCYGYTF.

The chain combines TRBV24-1 with TRBJ2-3, with 10 bases lining up with TRBD2. Per the germline V gene, CDR1 is KGHDR and CDR2 is SFDVKD. V trimming: 7 bases; J trimming: 0 bases; junction bases outside the gene matches: 9. This CDR3 is 17 amino acids long. CDR3 nucleotides: TGTGCCACCAGAGACGGGACTAGCGAGTCTAGCACAGATACGCAGTATTTT. Encoded protein: CATRDGTSESSTDTQYF.

At least ten counts were recorded for this clonotype. The V and J genes are TRBV20-1 and TRBJ2-1, with 11 bases that match TRBD2. Germline trimming cut 1 base from V and 8 bases from J; bases unmatched to any gene: 7. The length of the CDR3 is 15 residues. In germline, CDR1 is DFQATT, CDR2 SNEGSKA (reference sequence). The CDR3: CSARAIAGGDHEQFF. In nucleotides, the CDR3 is TGCAGTGCTAGAGCAATAGCGGGAGGGGACCATGAGCAGTTCTTC.

The chain has TRBV6-5 and TRBJ2-1; D is unresolved. Trimming shortened V by 2 bases and J by 7 bases, and 12 bases separated the two germline ends. There are 14 residues in the CDR3. Germline V gene sequence: CDR1 MNHEY, CDR2 SVGAGI. The CDR3 sequence is CASSYRDHGNEQFF. CDR3 nucleotide sequence: TGTGCCAGCAGTTACAGGGATCATGGGAATGAGCAGTTCTTC.

This clonotype was counted only a few times. The chain is built from TRBV5-1 and TRBJ2-7; D is perhaps TRBD1 or TRBD2 (5 bases each). Trimming shortened V by 3 bases and J by 2 bases, and 9 bases separated the two germline ends. Germline V gives CDR1 SGHRS, CDR2 YFSETQ. CDR3 length equals 13 residues. The CDR3 coding sequence is TGCGCCAGCAGCTGGGACGGCACCTACGAGCAGTACTTC. It is translated as CASSWDGTYEQYF.

The chain couples TRBV4-1 to TRBJ1-2, with D uncertain. Between the trimmed V and J ends, which lost 0 bases and 7 bases, there was a span of 9 bases. This CDR3 comprises 13 residues. Germline values: CDR1 MGHRA, CDR2 YSYEKL. The CDR3 loop is CASSQDEWTGYTF. CDR3 nucleotides: TGCGCCAGCAGCCAAGATGAATGGACTGGCTACACCTTC.

This clonotype ranks as medium-sized. The chain couples TRBV19 to TRBJ1-5; perhaps TRBD1 as D (5 bases). CDR1 is LNHDA and CDR2 is SQIVND in the germline V gene (reference sequence). V lost 7 bases and J lost 1, with 8 bases in between. CDR3 length equals 13 residues. In DNA form, the CDR3 reads TGTGCCAGTACGTGGGACAGCAATCAGCCCCAGCATTTT. It specifies CASTWDSNQPQHF.

The chain links TRBV6-5 to TRBJ2-7; 15 nucleotides agree with TRBD2. This CDR3 is built from 16 residues. V lost 5 bases to trimming and J lost 3 bases; unmatched junction nucleotides: 5. Germline V gene lookup returns CDR1 MNHEY and CDR2 SVGAGI. The CDR3 DNA follows: TGTGCCAGCAGTGGGGGACTAGCGGGAGGAGTCTACGAGCAGTACTTC. Protein product: CASSGGLAGGVYEQYF.

This clonotype has ten or more counts. The genes are TRBV9 and TRBJ2-1, with D maybe TRBD2 (7 bases). V shed 4 bases and J shed 8 bases, with 22 bases lying between them. The CDR3 is 16 residues long. CDR1 and CDR2 (germline): SGDLS, YYNGEE. CDR3 region: CASSPGAGREVDEQFF. The CDR3 DNA reads TGTGCCAGCAGCCCAGGGGCGGGGAGGGAGGTCGATGAGCAGTTCTTC.

This clonotype was picked up many times. This sequence joins TRBV19 and TRBJ2-1, with 9 bases that match TRBD2. The CDR3 consists of 15 residues. Germline V lookup: CDR1 LNHDA, CDR2 SQIVND (reference sequence). The V and J ends lost 6 bases and 7 bases, in that order; junction bases with no gene match: 10. CDR3 sequence: CASSALAGAVNEQFF. CDR3 in DNA: TGTGCCAGTAGCGCCTTAGCGGGAGCTGTGAATGAGCAGTTCTTC.

In this sample, this clonotype turned up a few times. The chain recombines TRBV29-1 with TRBJ2-7; 9 nucleotides agree with TRBD1. Germline CDR1 is SQVTM and CDR2 is ANQGSEA. CDR3 length equals 15 residues. After removal of 1 base from V and 5 bases from J, the junction contained 9 bases not matched to a gene. DNA for the CDR3: TGCAGCGTTGAAGCACAGGGGGCAGTAAGCGACGAGCAGTACTTC. Translating it yields CSVEAQGAVSDEQYF.

This clonotype was seen many times. One junction end does not reproduce the germline sequence, and a read error may be involved. The rearrangement links TRBV7-7 to TRBJ1-5, with D unclear. The CDR3 covers 10 residues. In germline, CDR1 is SSHAT, CDR2 FNYEAQ (reference sequence). The CDR3 sequence: CASSFRPQHF. CDR3 bases: TGTGCTAGCAGCTTCCGACCCCAGCATTTT. Combining the CDR3 with reference TRBV7-7 and TRBJ1-5 gives the whole variable domain GAGVSQSPRYKVTKRGQDVTLRCDPISSHATLYWYQQALGQGPEFLTYFNYEAQPDKSGLPSDRFSAERPEGSISTLTIQRTEQRDSAMYRCASSFRPQHFGDGTRLSIL.

This clonotype was detected many times. The CDR3 sequence is CASSLSWTGLGKEQFF. CDR3 nucleotides: TGTGCCAGCAGTTTATCTTGGACAGGCCTTGGGAAGGAGCAGTTCTTC. The V gene is TRBV28, the J gene TRBJ2-1, with 7 bases identical to TRBD1. V lost 1 base to trimming and J lost 10 bases; unmatched junction nucleotides: 13. CDR1 MDHEN and CDR2 SYDVKM come from the germline V gene. The CDR3 runs to 16 residues.

This clonotype was seen many times. V and J are TRBV2 and TRBJ2-1, with D unclear. V gave up 2 bases and J gave up 4 bases, with 15 bases separating them. The CDR3 runs 16 residues. In germline, CDR1 is SNHLY, CDR2 FYNNEI. CDR3 amino acids: CASSENSVSRYNEQFF. The CDR3 coding sequence is TGTGCCAGCAGTGAAAACAGTGTGTCCCGATACAATGAGCAGTTCTTC.

The rearrangement joins TRBV29-1 to TRBJ1-1; TRBD1 agrees at 8 bases. CDR1 and CDR2 (germline): SQVTM, ANQGSEA. Trimming cost V 8 bases and J 8 bases; bases outside gene matches: 10. This CDR3 comprises 12 residues. CDR3 DNA: TGCAGCACTCGCACGGACAGGGAGGAAGCTTTCTTT. Amino acids: CSTRTDREEAFF.

This clonotype has just a few counts. V usage is TRBV27 and J usage is TRBJ2-1; D unresolved. The CDR3 is 15 amino acids. The V end lost 4 bases, the J end lost 0 bases, and 10 bases lay between the germline ends. The V gene's germline CDR1 is MNHEY and CDR2 SMNVEV (reference sequence). CDR3 coding DNA: TGTGCCAGCAGTTCCTACCGGAACTCCTACAATGAGCAGTTCTTC. Amino acids: CASSSYRNSYNEQFF.

This clonotype was found many times. The gene calls are TRBV2 and TRBJ2-7; D is possibly TRBD1 (6 bases). The CDR3 consists of 14 residues. The V and J ends lost 2 bases and 3 bases respectively, with 11 bases between them. From germline, CDR1 is SNHLY and CDR2 FYNNEI. The CDR3 spells CASSEISDSYEQYF. DNA for the CDR3: TGTGCCAGCAGTGAAATATCGGACAGCTACGAGCAGTACTTC.

This clonotype occurred many times. J is TRBJ2-1 and V is TRBV27, with D unclear. V gave up 4 bases and J gave up 0 bases, with 16 bases separating them. Per germline, CDR1 MNHEY and CDR2 SMNVEV (reference sequence). The CDR3 is made up of 17 amino acids. CDR3 sequence reads: CASSSRPWLNSYNEQFF. The CDR3 DNA is TGTGCCAGCAGTTCGCGGCCCTGGCTAAACTCCTACAATGAGCAGTTCTTC.